This TCR beta chain was identified in a study of shared clonotypes between healthy human individuals. General study points: Measured sharing among donors was expected to vary with sequencing depth.

A remark on this clone: Its antigen is currently unknown. Given a much more abundant clone one base away, this may be a read error.

In replicate PCRs of sorted subsets, about 220 ng DNA, approximately 30,000 T cell genomes, was used. The method was immunoSEQ multiplex PCR; TCRdb's version includes in-frame clones alone and lacks a portion of them. Altogether 700,000 or so clones are present, roughly 78% being singletons, with the ten largest covering less than 2%. The CDR3 covers 17 residues. Germline lookup yields CDR1 SGHRS and CDR2 YFSETQ. The junction had 9 bases not matched to a gene; V was cut back by 2 bases and J by 3 bases. Sequencing was performed on memory CD4+ T cells sorted from blood. Subset here: CD45RA-negative fraction. The clonotype comes from a young woman in good health. This rearrangement joins TRBV5-1 to TRBJ1-5; 9 bases match TRBD1. CDR3 DNA: TGCGCCAGCAGCTTAGCTCAAGACAGGGGGTACAATCAGCCCCAGCATTTT. Translated: CASSLAQDRGYNQPQHF. Full variable domain (outside the CDR3, taken from reference TRBV5-1 and TRBJ1-5): KAGVTQTPRYLIKTRGQQVTLSCSPISGHRSVSWYQQTPGQGLQFLFEYFSETQRNKGNFPGRFSGRQFSNSRSEMNVSTLELGDSALYLCASSLAQDRGYNQPQHFGDGTRLSIL.